Below, 19 T cell receptor beta chains from the same sample are listed, as sequenced in a study of cytotoxic CD8 clonotypes in ibrutinib-treated CLL. Assay: immunoSEQ multiplex PCR; the TCRdb copy retains only in-frame clones and omits some. The sample comprises under 300,000 clones, around three quarters of which are singletons, and 15% rests with the top ten. The sequenced sample was PBMCs, obtained after 24 months of ibrutinib treatment. The receptors were gathered from a human donor with chronic lymphocytic leukemia.

This chain links TRBV7-2 with TRBJ1-2; maybe TRBD1 (6 bases). CDR1 is SGHTA and CDR2 is FQGNSA in the germline V gene. With 0 bases removed from V and 6 bases from J, the gap between germline ends came to 8 bases. CDR3 length equals 13 residues. The CDR3 DNA reads as TGTGCCAGCAGCTTAGCGGCAGGGGATGGCTACACCTTC. Amino acids: CASSLAAGDGYTF.

This clone has only a few counts. The rearrangement uses TRBV27 and TRBJ2-5, with 8 bases lining up with TRBD2. The CDR3 runs 14 residues. After removal of 7 bases from V and 4 bases from J, the junction contained 8 bases not matched to a gene. Looked up from germline, CDR1 is MNHEY and CDR2 is SMNVEV (reference sequence). CDR3: CASMQRGFRETQYF. As DNA, the CDR3 is TGTGCCAGCATGCAGCGGGGGTTTAGAGAGACCCAGTACTTC.

This clone was observed a few times. The chain joins TRBV19 to TRBJ2-7; 13 bases line up with TRBD2. V was clipped by 4 bases and J by 5 bases; unmatched bases: 5. CDR3 length: 15 residues. CDR1 is LNHDA, CDR2 SQIVND, per germline (reference sequence). CDR3 sequence: CASSSGTSGTHEQYF. The CDR3 bases are TGTGCCAGTAGTAGCGGGACTAGCGGGACCCACGAGCAGTACTTC.

This clone was found a few times. The chain combines TRBV28 with TRBJ2-2, with no clear D. The CDR3 totals 12 residues. Germline loops: CDR1 MDHEN, CDR2 SYDVKM. Deletions cut 3 bases from V and 7 bases from J, with 6 bases between. CDR3 residues: CASSLTNGELFF. CDR3 DNA sequence: TGTGCCAGCAGTTTGACCAACGGGGAGCTGTTTTTT.

This chain links TRBV30 with TRBJ2-7; D not resolved. Per the germline V gene, CDR1 is GTSNPN and CDR2 is SVGIG (reference sequence). CDR3 length equals 11 residues. V was trimmed by 3 bases and J by 3 bases, leaving 6 bases between them. This chain's CDR3 is CAWRDRYEQYF. As DNA, the CDR3 is TGTGCCTGGAGGGACCGCTACGAGCAGTACTTC.

V and J are TRBV5-1 and TRBJ1-5; D is possibly TRBD1 (5 bases). Trimming cost V 1 base and J 0 bases, with 8 bases left between them. Germline values: CDR1 SGHRS, CDR2 YFSETQ. The CDR3 totals 15 residues. The CDR3 DNA reads as TGCGCCAGCAGCTTGTCAGGGTCTAGCAATCAGCCCCAGCATTTT. It translates to CASSLSGSSNQPQHF.

The V and J genes are TRBV4-3 and TRBJ2-1; 8 nucleotides match TRBD2. The germline V gene encodes CDR1 LGHNA and CDR2 YSLEER. V trimming: 1 base; J trimming: 3 bases; junction bases outside the gene matches: 5. CDR3 length: 16 residues. The CDR3 loop is CASSQGRLARYNEQFF. CDR3 in DNA: TGCGCCAGCAGCCAAGGGCGACTAGCGCGCTACAATGAGCAGTTCTTC.

The genes are TRBV5-1 and TRBJ2-5, with TRBD1 as a possible D gene (6 bases). Germline V CDR1 and CDR2: SGHRS, YFSETQ. CDR3 length: 14 residues. V was shortened by 0 bases and J by 3 bases, with 9 bases between the two germline ends. The CDR3 DNA is TGCGCCAGCAGCTTGGGGTCAGGGGAAGAGACCCAGTACTTC. The encoded protein is CASSLGSGEETQYF.

This clone was found once. The rearrangement links TRBV5-8 to TRBJ2-7, with a possible D match to TRBD1 (5 bases). This CDR3 has 16 amino acids. The V end lost 2 bases, the J end lost 0 bases, and 15 bases lay between the germline ends. From germline, CDR1 is SGHTS and CDR2 YDEGEE. As DNA, the CDR3 is TGTGCCAGCAGCTTAGGCCGACAGTTTTACTCCTACGAGCAGTACTTC. This codes for CASSLGRQFYSYEQYF.

The chain carries TRBV13 and TRBJ2-1; D gene uncertain. This CDR3 has 15 amino acids. Trimming pared 0 bases from V and 2 bases from J, leaving 8 bases between. Germline CDR1 reads PRHDT; CDR2 reads FYEKMQ (reference sequence). CDR3 coding DNA: TGTGCCAGCAGCTTAGGAACGTTGCCCTACAATGAGCAGTTCTTC. It yields the protein CASSLGTLPYNEQFF.

The rearrangement joins TRBV2 to TRBJ2-3; a weak D match, TRBD2 (6 bases). The CDR3 totals 17 residues. Trimming removed 7 bases at V and 8 bases at J, with 28 bases between. Germline CDR1 SNHLY, CDR2 FYNNEI. The chain's CDR3 is CASILEGLPQAFRTQYF. The CDR3, as DNA: TGTGCCAGCATTCTGGAGGGGCTACCTCAAGCGTTTCGTACGCAGTATTTT.

The chain combines TRBV6-5 with TRBJ1-4, with unresolved D. Germline V gene sequence: CDR1 MNHEY, CDR2 SVGAGI. The CDR3 runs 15 residues. The germline V and J ends were trimmed by 0 bases and 2 bases, with 7 bases remaining between them. CDR3 amino acids: CASSYSGGTNEKLFF. The CDR3, as DNA: TGTGCCAGCAGTTACTCGGGTGGTACTAATGAAAAACTGTTTTTT.

The chain has TRBV27 and TRBJ2-7; 10 bases are shared with TRBD2. The V and J ends lost 2 bases and 4 bases, in that order; junction bases with no gene match: 8. The CDR3 has 16 residues. Germline loops: CDR1 MNHEY, CDR2 SMNVEV (reference sequence). The CDR3 spells CASSLGASGSGYEQYF. CDR3 coding DNA: TGTGCCAGCAGTTTAGGGGCTAGCGGGAGTGGTTACGAGCAGTACTTC.

The V call is TRBV7-9, the J call TRBJ2-2, with 8 nucleotides matching TRBD1. The CDR3 contains 17 residues. Trimming removed 5 bases from V and 1 base from J; junction bases left unmatched: 9. From germline, CDR1 is SEHNR and CDR2 FQNEAQ (reference sequence). In DNA form, the CDR3 reads TGTGCCAGCAGCGATAGCGCCGGACAGGGGAACACCGGGGAGCTGTTTTTT. This encodes CASSDSAGQGNTGELFF.

The chain has TRBV11-2 and TRBJ2-1; 12 bases align to TRBD2. J was trimmed by 4 bases and V by 2 bases; bases with no gene match: 0. Germline assignment: CDR1 SGHAT and CDR2 FQNNGV. This CDR3 region has 15 residues. The CDR3 loop is CASSLLAGGYNEQFF. In DNA, the CDR3 is TGTGCCAGCAGCTTACTAGCGGGAGGGTACAATGAGCAGTTCTTC.

This clone was observed a handful of times. V and J are TRBV9 and TRBJ2-7, with TRBD2 matching over 7 bases. The CDR3 runs to 14 residues. The V gene end was trimmed by 2 bases and the J gene end by 1 base; junction bases not matched to a gene: 3. The germline V gene has CDR1 SGDLS and CDR2 YYNGEE. CDR3 region: CASSVTSESYEQYF. The CDR3, as DNA: TGTGCCAGCAGCGTTACTAGCGAGTCCTACGAGCAGTACTTC.

The chain carries TRBV27 and TRBJ2-7; 10 bases line up with TRBD1. Germline V lookup: CDR1 MNHEY, CDR2 SMNVEV (reference sequence). Trimming cost V 6 bases and J 3 bases; bases outside gene matches: 8. The CDR3 sequence is 15 residues long. The CDR3: CASRERQGALYEQYF. The CDR3 region has the DNA TGTGCCAGCAGAGAGAGACAGGGGGCCCTCTACGAGCAGTACTTC.

The V call is TRBV2, the J call TRBJ2-1; D ambiguous. Trimming cost V 5 bases and J 5 bases, with 13 bases left between them. This CDR3 region has 14 residues. Per the germline V gene, CDR1 is SNHLY and CDR2 is FYNNEI. Here the CDR3 DNA reads TGTGCCAGCAGTACCGGGCCGAAGGACAATGAGCAGTTCTTC. It translates to CASSTGPKDNEQFF.

J is TRBJ1-3 and V is TRBV7-2; D ambiguous. Germline loops: CDR1 SGHTA, CDR2 FQGNSA. This CDR3 contains 16 residues. V lost 3 bases and J 0 bases, leaving 12 bases between the germline ends. The CDR3 DNA reads as TGTGCCAGCAGCTTTGGAGGCCATAGCTCTGGAAACACCATATATTTT. Translated, it gives CASSFGGHSSGNTIYF.